The sequence of this TCR beta chain was determined in a study of shared clonotypes between healthy human individuals (dated by TCRdb to 2020 to 2021). Notes on the research overall: A few men and two women, aged 18 to 49 years, made up the cohort. For each donor, CD4 naive and CD4 memory were each given three plates, CD8 naive was given two plates, and CD8 memory was given one plate. To estimate repertoire size and how much clonotype sharing occurs between individuals, the study deeply sequenced the blood TCR repertoires of five healthy adults. Different laboratories and diverse techniques were used to prepare libraries and sequence TCR repertoires, to increase sequencing depth and limit assay-specific biases. Between about 0.9 and 10 billion PBMCs per donor were obtained by leukapheresis.

For this clone: It lacks a known antigen. No base qualities exist here, and no much larger clone lies one base off it.

The CDR3 contains 15 residues, cysteine and phenylalanine counted. The only DNA kept is the CDR3, 45 bases in frame from the first base. Trimming removed 2 bases from V and 11 bases from J; the gene matches leave 13 bases unexplained. Sequences MDHEN (CDR1) and SYDVKM (CDR2) are obtained from the germline V gene. Broader findings and caveats from the paper: Naive subsets generally had larger estimated clonotype richness than memory subsets. Based on pairwise subsampling, the degree of clonotype sharing among donors was expected to be affected by sequencing depth. Rarefaction of sorted-subset datasets indicated incomplete sequencing despite the large sequencing depth. Clonotypes shared by all four sorted-subset donors showed higher generation probabilities than non-shared clonotypes. When a handful of donors were compared, the shared fraction of clonotypes was around 4.6% for naive CD4, 3.5% to 4% for naive CD8, roughly 2.5% for memory CD4, and around 0.37% for memory CD8. The small number of donors limited the genetic and exposure-history diversity represented. Sampling was limited to blood, and TCR repertoires in tissue likely differ from TCR repertoires in blood.

The donors were healthy, HIV-negative adults who had no recently reported acute infections or vaccinations. Every donor was a Caucasian adult living in Nashville, Tennessee, USA. CD4+ T cells were enriched through magnetic negative selection, after which naive cells were positively selected on CD45RA and the remaining negative fraction served as the memory subset. Blood was obtained by leukapheresis, after which PBMCs were separated by Ficoll-Histopaque density gradient centrifugation and cryopreserved in liquid nitrogen vapor phase. Analytical flow cytometry was used to check the purity and quantity of every magnetically sorted T cell population. From each sorted fraction, genomic DNA was isolated and quantified by UV absorbance on a Nanodrop 2000c. TCR CDR3 regions were amplified from genomic DNA by multiplex PCR using the deep immunoSEQ assay. For each cell subset, the extracted genomic DNA was distributed evenly across all wells of several immunoSEQ 96-well plates, and each plate served as one replicate. Each replicate PCR for sorted subsets received around 210 ng genomic DNA, equal to about 30,000 T cell genomes. The purified libraries were quantified using a Qubit 3.0 fluorometer, sized with a Bioanalyzer 2100, and then quantified again using the KAPA Library Quantification kit. Every immunoSEQ 96-well plate was sequenced on a separate single-read 150-cycle Illumina NextSeq 550 flow cell. As for the authors' bioinformatics: The immunoSEQ output contained only junctional sequences without quality scores, so filtering could not match that applied to full-length reads. To assign V/J genes and CDR3, sequences were annotated using PyIR, a Python wrapper for IgBLAST v1.9, with IMGT germline references. Reads with weak V/J assignments (E-value above 1e-6), missing CDR3, stop codons, out-of-frame junctions, or ambiguous translated residues were removed. V3J clonotypes were defined by identical inferred V gene, J gene, and CDR3 amino acid sequence. Percentage overlap between repertoires was calculated by dividing the number of shared unique clonotypes by the size of the smaller repertoire. RTK rarefaction, the Chao1 estimator, and Recon v2.1 estimates of unobserved clonotypes were used to assess repertoire richness. Generation probabilities were computed with OLGA for all TCRbeta clonotypes obtained by the gDNA method from a few donors. Not all clones reach the TCRdb copy of this immuneACCESS table, which keeps in-frame sequences only. Checked studies attribute under half of the gap to unresolved V genes and leave the rest unexplained. Clone size and the V and J calls come from that table; the DNA yielded D and trimming. Recorded for this sample are about 520,000 clones; 95% to 97% of them occurred a single time. The top ten hold about 0.06% of the sample.

This TCR derives from a woman aged 30 to 39 in good health. The sequence links TRBV28 to TRBJ2-5, and 8 junction bases match TRBD2. Specimen: naive CD4+ T cells sorted from blood. The label giving this sample's cell subset or site can be read as: CD45RA+ positively selected. CDR3 sequence: CASSLTAGGPLEQYF. The DNA is TGTGCCAGCAGTTTAACGGCGGGGGGACCTTTGGAGCAGTACTTC.